Sequencing of this T cell receptor (beta chain) was carried out in a study of early T cells in non-severe SARS-CoV-2 infection. Study-wide context: RNA in bulk from unsorted whole blood was sequenced, and chains were unpaired.

V shed 3 bases and J 5 bases; nucleotides not matched to a gene: 2. The CDR3 length is 14 residues. Germline V gives CDR1 DFQATT, CDR2 SNEGSKA (reference sequence). Researchers attached unique molecular identifiers to individual cDNA molecules. TCRdb ran MiXCR on the 5' RACE reads and lists one entry per CDR3 protein. The profile shows some 39,000 distinct CDR3 sequences, almost 7.5% of them singletons. Findings and caveats of the study: Lookups in VDJdb leaned toward anti-spike CD8 responses and missed private and CD4 specificities.

This clonotype occurred a few times. Its antigen is as yet unknown. The sequence was collected from an adult who was a healthcare worker with PCR-confirmed SARS-CoV-2 infection or an uninfected control (not recorded which). What was sequenced was whole blood. The chain employs TRBV20-1 and TRBJ2-1; 12 bases are a match to TRBD2. For the CDR3, the DNA is TGCAGTGCTAGTACTAGCGGGGGGAACAATGAGCAGTTCTTC. Translating gives CSASTSGGNNEQFF.